This TCR beta chain was profiled in a study of T cells in tuberculosis. Noted time point: new active TB diagnosis, blood taken before or within 7 days of starting treatment. Patients were newly diagnosed, HIV-seronegative, and aged 18 or older. The assay was immunoSEQ multiplex PCR, and TCRdb's table has in-frame clones only and misses some. The sample has under 40,000 clones, 94% seen once. This clone was picked up one time. V was cut by 0 bases and J by 4 bases, with 9 bases left in between. The CDR3 is 14 amino acids. Germline V lookup: CDR1 SNHLY, CDR2 FYNNEI. This clonotype was obtained from an adult with tuberculosis. The V and J genes are TRBV2 and TRBJ2-5; D is possibly TRBD2 (5 bases). The sample in question was PBMCs, obtained at tuberculosis diagnosis. For the CDR3, the DNA is TGTGCCAGCAGTGAAGCCGGCGGAGGAGAGACCCAGTACTTC. Protein product: CASSEAGGGETQYF.